A single sample is the source of the 29 T cell receptor beta chains below, sequenced in a study of early T cells in non-severe SARS-CoV-2 infection (dated by TCRdb to 2020 to 2023). Receptor libraries were prepared by 5' RACE. Sequencing instrument: NextSeq 500. Clones were called with MiXCR by TCRdb after fastp trimmed the public reads at Q25, and only in-frame beta chains were retained. CDR3 protein sequences are deduplicated, and each keeps its most common genes and DNA. This sample comprises some 80,000 distinct CDR3 sequences, about 9.4% of them detected only once. The top ten clones comprise over 7% of the sample. This specimen consisted of whole blood, obtained at baseline. These receptors all come from an adult who was a healthcare worker with PCR-confirmed SARS-CoV-2 infection or an uninfected control (not recorded which).

This clonotype appeared a few times. This rearrangement joins TRBV20-1 to TRBJ2-7; 10 bases agree with TRBD1. The ends lost 3 bases at V and 2 bases at J; junction bases unmatched: 10. Germline CDR1 and CDR2: DFQATT and SNEGSKA (reference sequence). The CDR3 is 16 amino acids. The CDR3 DNA reads TGCAGTGCTAGGGACCGTCTCGGGACAGGGGCCTACGAGCAGTACTTC. As protein: CSARDRLGTGAYEQYF.

The J gene is TRBJ2-1, the V gene TRBV7-3; 11 nucleotides match TRBD2. The CDR3 is 17 residues long. V dropped 3 bases and J dropped 8; count of bases not matched to a gene: 12. The V gene's germline CDR1 is SGHTA and CDR2 FQGTGA. The CDR3 nucleotides are TGTGCCAGCAGCTTGGGGACTAGCGGTATTAGAGATGATGAGCAGTTCTTC. Protein: CASSLGTSGIRDDEQFF. The full variable domain, rest sourced from reference TRBV7-3 and TRBJ2-1, is GAGVSQTPSNKVTEKGKYVELRCDPISGHTALYWYRQSLGQGPEFLIYFQGTGAADDSGLPNDRFFAVRPEGSVSTLKIQRTERGDSAVYLCASSLGTSGIRDDEQFFGPGTRLTVL.

This clonotype was counted ten times or more. The DNA of the CDR3 is TGCGCCAGCAGCTTGACAGGTAGCACCGGGGAGCTGTTTTTT. It encodes CASSLTGSTGELFF. The chain uses TRBV5-1 and TRBJ2-2, with a tentative D call TRBD1 (5 bases). This CDR3 comprises 14 residues. V dropped 1 base and J dropped 4 bases, with 8 bases sitting between them. Per germline, CDR1 SGHRS and CDR2 YFSETQ.

Remarks on this clonotype: Likely a read error: the CDR3 ends without its conserved phenylalanine or tryptophan. V and J are TRBV12-3 or TRBV12-4 and TRBJ2-1; possibly TRBD1 for D (6 bases). V was cut by 1 base and J by 7 bases, with 8 bases left in between. CDR3 size: 13 residues. CDR3 in DNA: TGTGCCAGCAGTTTAGAAAGGGGGAATGAGCAGTTCTCC. This encodes CASSLERGNEQFS.

The table lists this clonotype with many counts. This chain uses TRBV20-1 with TRBJ2-3; D assignment may be TRBD1 or TRBD2 (5 bases each). This CDR3 contains 14 residues. Germline CDR1 and CDR2: DFQATT and SNEGSKA (reference sequence). V lost 3 bases to trimming and J lost 5 bases, with 15 bases between them. In DNA, the CDR3 is TGCAGTGCTAGCCCGGGACCCGGGTTAGATACGCAGTATTTT. The encoded protein is CSASPGPGLDTQYF.

This clonotype is categorized as medium-sized. This sequence joins TRBV5-4 and TRBJ2-1, with unresolved D. CDR1 and CDR2 (germline): SGHNT, YYREEE (reference sequence). This CDR3 is 14 amino acids long. Trimming shortened V by 0 bases and J by 4 bases, and 8 bases separated the two germline ends. CDR3 region: CASSLDPTYNEQFF. CDR3 nucleotides: TGTGCCAGCAGCTTGGACCCGACGTACAATGAGCAGTTCTTC.

The chain joins TRBV20-1 to TRBJ2-2, with 10 bases that match TRBD2. The CDR3 spans 15 residues. V lost 2 bases, J lost 7 bases, and 7 bases stayed unmatched. The germline CDR1 and CDR2 sequences are DFQATT and SNEGSKA (reference sequence). In DNA form, the CDR3 reads TGCAGTGCTAGACCGAGCGGGAGGGCGGACGGGGAGCTGTTTTTT. The encoded protein is CSARPSGRADGELFF.

This chain joins TRBV21-1 and TRBJ2-2; the D call of TRBD2 is as the table states it, not checked on the DNA. TRBV21-1 is a documented pseudogene. The CDR3 loop spans 16 amino acids. The DNA of the CDR3 is TGTGCCAGCAGCAATGGACTAGCTGAACTCACCGGGGAGCTGTTTTTT. This gives the protein CASSNGLAELTGELFF.

The rearrangement joins TRBV5-1 to TRBJ2-7; possible D gene TRBD1, 5 bases. The CDR3 extends over 14 amino acids. Trimming took off 1 base at V and 7 bases at J, with 15 bases between the two ends. Germline V lookup: CDR1 SGHRS, CDR2 YFSETQ. Written as DNA, the CDR3 is TGCGCCAGCAGCTTGCAAGGGGTAATAAGGGAGCAGTACTTC. Encoded protein: CASSLQGVIREQYF.

This sequence joins TRBV12-3 or TRBV12-4 and TRBJ1-5; D is undetermined. The length of the CDR3 is 12 residues. V gave up 8 bases and J gave up 2 bases, with 7 bases separating them. Written as DNA, the CDR3 is TGTGCCAGCGGTAGGGGCAATCAGCCCCAGCATTTT. Its translation is CASGRGNQPQHF.

This clonotype was found many times. The chain carries TRBV6-7 and TRBJ2-3; the D gene is possibly TRBD2 (5 bases). TRBV6-7 qualifies as an ORF whose function is uncertain. This CDR3 has 17 residues. Trimming stripped 2 bases from V and 0 bases from J, with 15 bases between. The CDR3 is CASSYEPWRTSTDTQYF. DNA for the CDR3: TGTGCCAGCAGTTACGAACCTTGGCGGACTAGCACAGATACGCAGTATTTT.

Turning to this clonotype: One base away lies a much larger clone, so this may be a sequencing read error. The chain joins TRBV20-1 to TRBJ2-1, with 7 bases matching TRBD1. The CDR3 covers 14 residues. Germline CDR1 and CDR2: DFQATT and SNEGSKA (reference sequence). The V segment lost 4 bases and the J segment 3 bases; nucleotides outside the gene matches: 6. The CDR3 nucleotides are TGCAGTGCTACAGGGGGACACTACTACAATGAGCAGTTCTTC. It is translated as CSATGGHYYNEQFF.

This chain joins TRBV4-1 and TRBJ1-4, with D unresolved. The CDR3 extends over 15 amino acids. V was trimmed by 0 bases and J by 5 bases, leaving 10 bases between them. The germline V gene has CDR1 MGHRA and CDR2 YSYEKL. In nucleotides, the CDR3 is TGCGCCAGCAGCCAAGATGGGATCTCGAATGAAAAACTGTTTTTT. Residues: CASSQDGISNEKLFF.

This clonotype appeared many times. V gene TRBV6-5 combines with J gene TRBJ2-6; 8 bases are shared with TRBD1. The CDR3 has 19 amino acids. The J segment lost 8 bases and the V segment lost 6 bases, leaving 21 bases of the junction unmatched. From germline, CDR1 is MNHEY and CDR2 SVGAGI. The CDR3 loop is CASRESDRASSAVTNVLTF. The CDR3 bases are TGTGCCAGCAGGGAATCGGACAGGGCTTCTTCGGCGGTTACCAACGTCCTGACTTTC.

Only a few counts were recorded for this clonotype. The V and J genes are TRBV20-1 and TRBJ2-7, with a tentative D call TRBD2 (6 bases). CDR3 length: 16 amino acids. Deletions cut 1 base from V and 2 bases from J, with 18 bases between. Germline V gene data show CDR1 as DFQATT and CDR2 as SNEGSKA (reference sequence). The CDR3 sequence: CSARGGVLVSAYEQYF. In DNA, the CDR3 is TGCAGTGCTAGAGGGGGGGTATTGGTCTCCGCCTACGAGCAGTACTTC.

The chain links TRBV19 to TRBJ2-4, with 10 bases that match TRBD2. This CDR3 comprises 17 residues. The germline CDR1 and CDR2 sequences are LNHDA and SQIVND (reference sequence). With 3 bases clipped from V and 5 bases from J, the junction kept 10 bases outside the gene matches. CDR3 loop: CASSMDPGLATENIQYF. CDR3 bases: TGTGCCAGTAGTATGGACCCGGGACTAGCGACCGAAAACATTCAGTACTTC.

This clonotype was seen more than once but under ten times. The gene calls are TRBV7-3 and TRBJ2-3, with D unclear. Germline values: CDR1 SGHTA, CDR2 FQGTGA. The CDR3 spans 13 residues. V lost 0 bases, J lost 4 bases, and 5 bases lay in between. The CDR3 spells CASSLTFPDTQYF. The CDR3 bases are TGTGCCAGCAGCTTAACGTTTCCAGATACGCAGTATTTT.

This clonotype turned up a few times. V gene TRBV20-1 combines with J gene TRBJ2-7, with D possibly matching TRBD2 (5 bases). V was pared by 0 bases and J by 3 bases, with 12 bases between. Germline V lookup: CDR1 DFQATT, CDR2 SNEGSKA (reference sequence). This CDR3 has 14 residues. CDR3 region: CSARERAVNYEQYF. The CDR3 DNA sequence: TGCAGTGCTAGAGAGCGGGCAGTGAACTACGAGCAGTACTTC.

The sample holds a few counts of this clonotype. The J gene is TRBJ2-7, the V gene TRBV20-1; 10 bases map to TRBD2. The V gene's germline CDR1 is DFQATT and CDR2 SNEGSKA (reference sequence). J lost 0 bases, V lost 6 bases, and 5 bases had no gene match. The CDR3 extends over 14 amino acids. In nucleotides, the CDR3 is TGCAGTGCAACTAGCGGGACGAGCTCCTACGAGCAGTACTTC. This translates into CSATSGTSSYEQYF.

This clonotype occurred a few times. In DNA form, the CDR3 reads TGTGCCAGCAGCTTGGTTACGGGGGCCAACACTGAAGCTTTCTTT. This encodes CASSLVTGANTEAFF. The chain joins TRBV5-5 to TRBJ1-1, with a tentative D call TRBD1 (6 bases). There are 15 residues in the CDR3. Germline V gene sequence: CDR1 SGHKS, CDR2 YYEKEE (reference sequence). V lost 0 bases and J lost 2, with 11 bases in between.

This clonotype was found many times. DNA of the CDR3: TGTGCCAGCAGCCAAGCGCCCAGCGGGGCCTACGAGCAGTACTTC. Translation gives CASSQAPSGAYEQYF. This chain connects TRBV3-1 to TRBJ2-7; TRBD2 agrees at 7 bases. The germline gives CDR1 LGHDT, CDR2 YNNKEL (reference sequence). Trimming cost V 1 base and J 2 bases; bases outside gene matches: 5. CDR3 length equals 15 residues.

In this sample, this clonotype turned up many times. The chain joins TRBV25-1 to TRBJ1-1; D is unresolved. Trimming shortened V by 6 bases and J by 4 bases, and 12 bases separated the two germline ends. This CDR3 comprises 13 residues. From germline, CDR1 is MGHDK and CDR2 SYGVNS. This CDR3 reads CASRRKSTTEAFF. The CDR3 DNA reads TGTGCCAGCAGACGGAAGTCCACCACTGAAGCTTTCTTT.

This clonotype was observed a single time. The junction departs from the called germline gene at one end, perhaps through a read error. The chain joins TRBV6-5 to TRBJ2-1; maybe TRBD1 (6 bases). CDR1 MNHEY and CDR2 SVGAGI come from the germline V gene. This CDR3 spans 13 amino acids. The CDR3 nucleotides are TGTGCCAGCCACTGGACAGCCTACAATGAGCCGTTCTTC. Amino acids: CASHWTAYNEPFF.

The sample holds many counts of this clonotype. The J gene is TRBJ2-1, the V gene TRBV7-3; TRBD2 aligns across 7 bases. CDR3 length: 15 residues. CDR1 SGHTA and CDR2 FQGTGA come from the germline V gene. V shed 5 bases, J shed 4 bases, and the junction held 8 bases outside the gene matches. CDR3 DNA sequence: TGTGCCAGCAGCGCAAAGCGGGGCACATACAATGAGCAGTTCTTC. Amino acids: CASSAKRGTYNEQFF.

Concerning this clonotype itself: Since a much larger clone is just one base distant, this may be a read error. The V call is TRBV7-9, the J call TRBJ1-1; the D is unclear. Germline V CDR1 and CDR2: SEHNR, FQNEAQ (reference sequence). This CDR3 is built from 12 residues. The CDR3 DNA reads as TGTGCCAGCAGGACCGAGGGCACTGAAGTTTTCTTT. Its translation is CASRTEGTEVFF.

There are many counts of this clonotype. V is TRBV11-2 and J is TRBJ1-4; 7 bases are shared with TRBD1. V trimming: 2 bases; J trimming: 2 bases; junction bases outside the gene matches: 8. This CDR3 region has 17 residues. Germline V gives CDR1 SGHAT, CDR2 FQNNGV. The CDR3 nucleotides are TGTGCCAGCAGCTTAAATAGGGGGCAGGGGACTAATGAAAAACTGTTTTTT. Protein product: CASSLNRGQGTNEKLFF.

At least ten counts were recorded for this clonotype. The genes are TRBV4-1 and TRBJ2-7; TRBD1 agrees at 7 bases. V was clipped by 3 bases and J by 0 bases; unmatched bases: 2. The CDR3 is 14 amino acids. Per germline, CDR1 MGHRA and CDR2 YSYEKL. In DNA, the CDR3 is TGCGCCAGCAGCCAGGGGACAGCCTCCTACGAGCAGTACTTC. Translating gives CASSQGTASYEQYF.

The chain joins TRBV11-2 to TRBJ2-1; possibly TRBD2 for D (5 bases). V lost 5 bases and J 15 bases, leaving 20 bases between the germline ends. The V gene's germline CDR1 is SGHAT and CDR2 FQNNGV. CDR3 length: 13 amino acids. The CDR3 here is CASSPPPRGRRFF. The CDR3 DNA sequence: TGTGCCAGCAGCCCACCTCCGCGAGGGCGGCGGTTCTTC.

The chain links TRBV25-1 to TRBJ2-6; maybe TRBD1 (6 bases). The CDR3 is 18 amino acids. Germline CDR1 and CDR2: MGHDK and SYGVNS. V was clipped by 3 bases and J by 0 bases, with 15 bases between them. CDR3 DNA: TGTGCCAGCAGTGATTTGGGCAGGGGAAGCTCTGGGGCCAACGTCCTGACTTTC. Protein sequence: CASSDLGRGSSGANVLTF. Full variable domain (remainder filled in from reference TRBV25-1 and TRBJ2-6): EADIYQTPRYLVIGTGKKITLECSQTMGHDKMYWYQQDPGMELHLIHYSYGVNSTEKGDLSSESTVSRIRTEHFPLTLESARPSHTSQYLCASSDLGRGSSGANVLTFGAGSRLTVL.